A selection of T cell receptor beta chains follows, all from one sample in a study of T-cell memory formation after mild COVID-19. TCRdb independently ran MiXCR on the 5' RACE reads; one entry per CDR3 protein. The table shows about 430,000 distinct CDR3 sequences, with 24% occurring only once. Source material: PBMCs or a T cell subset sorted from them (not recorded which). The receptors come from an adult woman who had mild COVID-19 (a few samples of this study predate the infection). Cell type and time point are not known. CDR3s include the opening cysteine and the closing phenylalanine or tryptophan. The D gene is left open where the match is weak. Expanded clones are given a class, and other clones once, few, many or no size at all.

len: 14; j_gene: TRBJ2-3; d_gene: .; v_gene: TRBV6-1; abundance: few; CDR3nt: TGTGCCAGCAGCGGGATTACGTTCACAGATACGCAGTATTTT; CDR3aa: CASSGITFTDTQYF
len: 15; j_gene: TRBJ2-3; d_gene: .; v_gene: TRBV15; abundance: few; CDR3nt: TGTGCCACCAGCAGAGCGGGGCCTTACACAGATACGCAGTATTTT; CDR3aa: CATSRAGPYTDTQYF
len: 12; j_gene: TRBJ2-4; d_gene: .; v_gene: TRBV29-1; abundance: few; CDR3nt: TGCAGCGTTTCACTAGCCAAAAACATTCAGTACTTC; CDR3aa: CSVSLAKNIQYF
len: 11; j_gene: TRBJ1-1; d_gene: .; v_gene: TRBV3-1; abundance: .; CDR3nt: TGTGCCAGCAGCCGGTACACTGAAGCTTTCTTT; CDR3aa: CASSRYTEAFF
len: 16; j_gene: TRBJ1-6; d_gene: .; v_gene: TRBV4-3; abundance: .; CDR3nt: TGCGCCAGCAGCCAGGAGCCTGTTAAAACTAATTCACCCCTCCACTTT; CDR3aa: CASSQEPVKTNSPLHF
len: 12; j_gene: TRBJ2-5; d_gene: .; v_gene: TRBV18; abundance: .; CDR3nt: TGTGCCAGCTCAACCCCTCAAGAGACCCAGTACTTC; CDR3aa: CASSTPQETQYF
len: 14; j_gene: TRBJ2-7; d_gene: TRBD2; v_gene: TRBV29-1; abundance: .; CDR3nt: TGCAGCGTTGGGTTCCTAGCGGGGGCCTACGAGCAGTACTTC; CDR3aa: CSVGFLAGAYEQYF
len: 14; j_gene: TRBJ1-4; d_gene: .; v_gene: TRBV30; abundance: .; CDR3nt: TGTGCCTGGAGTGTCACCAGCCTTAATGAAAAACTGTTTTTT; CDR3aa: CAWSVTSLNEKLFF
len: 19; j_gene: TRBJ2-6; d_gene: .; v_gene: TRBV21-1; abundance: few; CDR3nt: TGTGCCAGCAGCAAAACTCGGGCAGGTTGGAGCCCTGGGGCCAACGTCCTGACTTTC; CDR3aa: CASSKTRAGWSPGANVLTF
len: 14; j_gene: TRBJ2-4; d_gene: TRBD2; v_gene: TRBV7-2; abundance: few; CDR3nt: TGTGCCAGCAGCTCTGGACTAGCGAGAAACATTCAGTACTTC; CDR3aa: CASSSGLARNIQYF
len: 18; j_gene: TRBJ2-1; d_gene: TRBD2; v_gene: TRBV7-6; abundance: many; CDR3nt: TGTGCCAGCAGCTCCCCGTATGGGACTAGCGGGGCCTACAATGAGCAGTTCTTC; CDR3aa: CASSSPYGTSGAYNEQFF
len: 14; j_gene: TRBJ2-5; d_gene: .; v_gene: TRBV12-3/TRBV12-4; abundance: .; CDR3nt: TGTGCCAGCAGTGGGACCGGGATCCAAGAGACCCAGTACTTC; CDR3aa: CASSGTGIQETQYF
len: 17; j_gene: TRBJ2-3; d_gene: TRBD2; v_gene: TRBV20-1; abundance: few; CDR3nt: TGCAGTGCTAGAGATCCAGGGACTAGCGCCATCACAGATACGCAGTATTTT; CDR3aa: CSARDPGTSAITDTQYF
len: 15; j_gene: TRBJ1-1; d_gene: .; v_gene: TRBV7-9; abundance: few; CDR3nt: TGTGCCAGCAGCCCCCGCTCCTCGGGAGGCACTGAAGCTTTCTTT; CDR3aa: CASSPRSSGGTEAFF
len: 13; j_gene: TRBJ2-1; d_gene: .; v_gene: TRBV20-1; abundance: .; CDR3nt: TGCAGTGCCCAACGGCACACCTACAATGAGCAGTTCTTC; CDR3aa: CSAQRHTYNEQFF
len: 13; j_gene: TRBJ2-7; d_gene: .; v_gene: TRBV4-2; abundance: few; CDR3nt: TGTGCCAGCAGCCCCCGCCGGGACAACGAGCAGTACTTC; CDR3aa: CASSPRRDNEQYF
len: 18; j_gene: TRBJ1-1; d_gene: .; v_gene: TRBV4-2; abundance: .; CDR3nt: TGTGCCAGCAGCCAAGTTGGGGCAGGAGGCCCGGCGGACACTGAAGCTTTCTTT; CDR3aa: CASSQVGAGGPADTEAFF
len: 10; j_gene: TRBJ2-7; d_gene: .; v_gene: TRBV29-1; abundance: .; CDR3nt: TGCAGCGTCTGGGAGGTCGAGCAGTACTTC; CDR3aa: CSVWEVEQYF
len: 15; j_gene: TRBJ2-1; d_gene: TRBD2; v_gene: TRBV2; abundance: few; CDR3nt: TGTGCCAGCAGTGTATTTGGCGGGAGGGGCAATGAGCAGTTCTTC; CDR3aa: CASSVFGGRGNEQFF
len: 13; j_gene: TRBJ2-5; d_gene: .; v_gene: TRBV5-5; abundance: .; CDR3nt: TGTGCCAGCAGCCGGACAGACTCACCCCTTCAGTACTTC; CDR3aa: CASSRTDSPLQYF
len: 14; j_gene: TRBJ1-2; d_gene: .; v_gene: TRBV5-1; abundance: .; CDR3nt: TGCGCCAGCAGCTTGGAGGGAGGACCGTATGGCTACACCTTC; CDR3aa: CASSLEGGPYGYTF
len: 15; j_gene: TRBJ2-1; d_gene: TRBD2; v_gene: TRBV6-5; abundance: few; CDR3nt: TGTGCCAGCAGTTACAGTCTAGCGGTTCATAATGAGCAGTTCTTC; CDR3aa: CASSYSLAVHNEQFF
len: 14; j_gene: TRBJ2-2; d_gene: .; v_gene: TRBV7-2; abundance: few; CDR3nt: TGTGCCAGTACCCCCCAGGGTTGGTCCGGGGAGCTGTTTTTT; CDR3aa: CASTPQGWSGELFF
len: 13; j_gene: TRBJ2-3; d_gene: .; v_gene: TRBV3-1; abundance: few; CDR3nt: TGTGCCAGCTACAGCCCTAGCACAGATACGCAGTATTTT; CDR3aa: CASYSPSTDTQYF
len: 14; j_gene: TRBJ1-1; d_gene: .; v_gene: TRBV29-1; abundance: few; CDR3nt: TGCAGCGCTCCCTTACAGGGCTGGAACACTGAAGCTTTCTTT; CDR3aa: CSAPLQGWNTEAFF
len: 14; j_gene: TRBJ1-2; d_gene: TRBD1; v_gene: TRBV19; abundance: .; CDR3nt: TGTGCCAGTAGTGGACAGGGTAGGGGCTATGGCTACACCTTC; CDR3aa: CASSGQGRGYGYTF
len: 15; j_gene: TRBJ2-2; d_gene: TRBD2; v_gene: TRBV7-3; abundance: .; CDR3nt: TGTGCCAGCAGTTCCGGGGGGGATGGCAGCGGGGAGCTGTTTTTT; CDR3aa: CASSSGGDGSGELFF
len: 15; j_gene: TRBJ1-1; d_gene: TRBD1; v_gene: TRBV2; abundance: .; CDR3nt: TGTGCCAGCAGGGGATCTGGGACAGGGAACACTGAAGCTTTCTTT; CDR3aa: CASRGSGTGNTEAFF
len: 15; j_gene: TRBJ2-3; d_gene: .; v_gene: TRBV5-1; abundance: few; CDR3nt: TGCGCCAGCAGCCCAGGAGGGGGGGGGTCAGATACGCAGTATTTT; CDR3aa: CASSPGGGGSDTQYF
len: 16; j_gene: TRBJ2-6; d_gene: .; v_gene: TRBV18; abundance: few; CDR3nt: TGTGCCAGCTCCCCCGGACAGACCTCTGGGGCCAACGTCCTGACTTTC; CDR3aa: CASSPGQTSGANVLTF
len: 18; j_gene: TRBJ2-1; d_gene: .; v_gene: TRBV6-1; abundance: .; CDR3nt: TGTGCCAGCAGTAGAACAGATCCCGGGGCTAGCTCCTACAATGAGCAGTTCTTC; CDR3aa: CASSRTDPGASSYNEQFF